The clone carrying this TCR beta chain was counted ten times or more. The source of the sample is a study of regulatory T cells in long-lasting Graves disease. Building the TCR beta libraries relied on iRepertoire HTBI primers, and CDR3 regions underwent Arm-PCR. Each CDR3 protein gets one entry after TCRdb re-called the multiplex PCR reads with MiXCR. The sample lists roughly 420,000 distinct CDR3 sequences, approximately 14% occurring once. Germline V gene sequence: CDR1 MNHEY, CDR2 SMNVEV (reference sequence). The CDR3 has 19 residues. V trimming: 1 base; J trimming: 4 bases; junction bases outside the gene matches: 11. Time point given: newly diagnosed GD, antithyroid drugs for less than 3 months. From RNA extracted from PBMCs, the TCR library was made. The same sample was also studied in work on T cells in Graves' hyperthyroidism and ophthalmopathy.

The sample consisted of peripheral blood mononuclear cells (PBMCs), taken at new diagnosis, from a patient treated with antithyroid drugs. The TCR was taken from a woman aged 45-65 years with Graves disease. The chain combines TRBV27 with TRBJ2-3, with TRBD2 matching 13 bases. The CDR3 nucleotides read TGTGCCAGCAGTTTATGGGGGACTAGCGGGACGGTTGGGGCAGATACGCAGTATTTT. Residues: CASSLWGTSGTVGADTQYF.